This passage covers 17 T cell receptor beta chains from one sample sequenced in a study of cytomegalovirus exposure and HLA in healthy donors (dated by TCRdb to the late 2010s). Libraries came from the immunoSEQ multiplex PCR assay. A mixture of 60 forward primers for TCR Vbeta segments and 13 reverse primers for TCR Jbeta segments was used in the multiplex PCR. This is the immuneACCESS table as TCRdb keeps it, with only in-frame sequences that have V and J called. A part of the clones is gone; compared with another copy, unresolved V genes explain less than half, and the rest is unexplained. Across this sample there are over 100,000 clones, with roughly 83% seen only once. 2.5% to 3.5% of the sample is taken by the ten largest. Sequences were obtained from PBMCs. All receptors derive from a young woman in good health and CMV-seropositive.

The gene calls are TRBV19 and TRBJ2-3; TRBD1 matches 10 bases. V shed 6 bases, J shed 3 bases, and the junction held 6 bases outside the gene matches. The CDR3 totals 15 residues. Germline CDR1 reads LNHDA; CDR2 reads SQIVND (reference sequence). CDR3 nucleotide sequence: TGTGCCAGTAGCCGTGGACAGGGGGAGACAGATACGCAGTATTTT. It yields the protein CASSRGQGETDTQYF. The variable domain in full, with the rest retrieved from reference TRBV19 and TRBJ2-3, is DGGITQSPKYLFRKEGQNVTLSCEQNLNHDAMYWYRQDPGQGLRLIYYSQIVNDFQKGDIAEGYSVSREKKESFPLTVTSAQKNPTAFYLCASSRGQGETDTQYFGPGTRLTVL.

This clone was found a few times. The chain employs TRBV5-1 and TRBJ1-1, with 8 positions matching TRBD1. CDR3 length: 15 residues. Germline assignment: CDR1 SGHRS and CDR2 YFSETQ. V trimming: 0 bases; J trimming: 4 bases; junction bases outside the gene matches: 5. The CDR3 sequence is CASSLASTGVTEAFF. Here the CDR3 DNA reads TGCGCCAGCAGCTTGGCCTCGACAGGGGTCACTGAAGCTTTCTTT.

V is TRBV5-1 and J is TRBJ2-5, with 10 bases matching TRBD1. This CDR3 spans 14 amino acids. Germline CDR1 SGHRS, CDR2 YFSETQ. V lost 5 bases and J lost 6; bases outside the gene matches: 7. The CDR3 spells CASSGQGGGKTQYF. CDR3 DNA sequence: TGCGCCAGCAGTGGACAGGGGGGGGGTAAGACCCAGTACTTC.

The rearrangement links TRBV30 to TRBJ1-1; D possibly corresponds to TRBD1 (6 bases). Trimming took 4 bases from V and 5 from J, leaving 11 bases between them. The germline V gene has CDR1 GTSNPN and CDR2 SVGIG (reference sequence). The CDR3 runs to 12 residues. The CDR3 DNA sequence: TGTGCCTGGAACAGGGCAAGGACTGAAGCTTTCTTT. Translating gives CAWNRARTEAFF.

The V gene is TRBV7-6, the J gene TRBJ1-2; D unclear. This CDR3 is 14 amino acids long. Germline V gene sequence: CDR1 SGHVS, CDR2 FNYEAQ. The ends were cut back, 1 base at V and 4 bases at J, with 10 bases in the middle. The CDR3 is CASSLGSGLYGYTF. In DNA, the CDR3 is TGTGCCAGCAGCTTAGGCTCAGGACTCTATGGCTACACCTTC.

V and J are TRBV5-1 and TRBJ2-5, with 7 bases aligning to TRBD2. In germline, CDR1 is SGHRS, CDR2 YFSETQ. After removal of 7 bases from V and 1 base from J, the junction contained 7 bases not matched to a gene. CDR3 length: 14 residues. CDR3 nucleotides: TGCGCCAGCGGGGACTATGAGCTCCAAGAGACCCAGTACTTC. This sequence encodes CASGDYELQETQYF.

This chain links TRBV7-9 with TRBJ2-5, with 12 bases fitting TRBD2. The CDR3 has 17 residues. Germline CDR1 SEHNR, CDR2 FQNEAQ (reference sequence). V was clipped by 0 bases and J by 3 bases; unmatched bases: 5. This CDR3 is CASSLATSSGREETQYF. DNA of the CDR3: TGTGCCAGCAGCTTAGCGACGTCTAGCGGGAGGGAAGAGACCCAGTACTTC.

The rearrangement joins TRBV5-1 to TRBJ1-2, with 8 bases fitting TRBD1. CDR1 is SGHRS and CDR2 is YFSETQ in the germline V gene. Unmatched junction bases numbered 7, after V lost 0 bases and J lost 6 bases. The CDR3 loop spans 15 amino acids. CDR3 residues: CASSLAVTGVDGYTF. The CDR3 DNA sequence: TGCGCCAGCAGCTTGGCCGTGACAGGGGTCGATGGCTACACCTTC. The variable domain in full, completed from reference TRBV5-1 and TRBJ1-2, reads KAGVTQTPRYLIKTRGQQVTLSCSPISGHRSVSWYQQTPGQGLQFLFEYFSETQRNKGNFPGRFSGRQFSNSRSEMNVSTLELGDSALYLCASSLAVTGVDGYTFGSGTRLTVV.

The rearrangement joins TRBV10-3 to TRBJ2-7, with 10 bases aligning to TRBD1. The CDR3 has 12 residues. J lost 6 bases, V lost 10 bases, and 6 bases had no gene match. Germline CDR1 ENHRY, CDR2 SYGVKD. CDR3 coding DNA: TGTGCCACCAGGGGACAGGGGCGCGAGCAGTACTTC. Translation: CATRGQGREQYF.

There are a few counts of this clone. The chain uses TRBV27 and TRBJ2-3; no clear D. The V gene lost 4 bases and the J gene lost 1 base, with 15 bases spanning the gap. The CDR3 covers 16 residues. Germline lookup yields CDR1 MNHEY and CDR2 SMNVEV (reference sequence). The DNA of the CDR3 is TGTGCCAGCAGTTCCACCGATAGATTCCGCACAGATACGCAGTATTTT. Amino acid sequence: CASSSTDRFRTDTQYF.

V and J are TRBV10-2 and TRBJ1-1; D is unresolved. The CDR3 is 12 amino acids. V dropped 3 bases and J dropped 4 bases, with 6 bases sitting between them. Germline CDR1 WSHSY, CDR2 SAAADI. The CDR3 sequence is CASSDGITEAFF. For the CDR3, the DNA is TGCGCCAGCAGTGACGGGATCACTGAAGCTTTCTTT.

To note about this clone: At one boundary the junction diverges from the germline segment, which might be a read error. Other DNA sequences within the sample encode an identical CDR3. This chain links TRBV5-1 with TRBJ1-1, with D possibly being TRBD1 (5 bases). The CDR3 runs 13 residues. Per germline, CDR1 SGHRS and CDR2 YFSETQ. CDR3 amino acids: CASSLDMNTEAFF. CDR3 nucleotides: TGTGCCAGCAGCTTGGACATGAACACTGAAGCTTTCTTT.

The rearrangement uses TRBV11-3 and TRBJ1-1; D remains ambiguous. CDR3 size: 11 residues. Germline V lookup: CDR1 SGHNT, CDR2 YENEEA. Trimming shortened V by 8 bases and J by 6 bases, and 10 bases separated the two germline ends. CDR3 DNA sequence: TGTGCCAGCGCGAGGGCGGCTGAAGCTTTCTTT. Translation: CASARAAEAFF.

The chain uses TRBV19 and TRBJ1-4; TRBD1 agrees at 8 bases. CDR1 and CDR2 (germline): LNHDA, SQIVND (reference sequence). V lost 10 bases to trimming and J lost 2 bases; unmatched junction nucleotides: 12. The CDR3 runs 16 residues. The CDR3 is CATRDRSGATNEKLFF. The CDR3 DNA reads TGTGCCACTCGGGACAGGTCGGGGGCGACTAATGAAAAACTGTTTTTT.

This clone appeared a few times. The chain combines TRBV30 with TRBJ2-5; D may be TRBD1 (5 bases). With 5 bases removed from V and 6 bases from J, the gap between germline ends came to 13 bases. The CDR3 spans 12 residues. Germline-derived CDR1 and CDR2 are GTSNPN and SVGIG (reference sequence). DNA for the CDR3: TGTGCCTGGTTAGGGGCTAGGAAGACCCAGTACTTC. Amino acids: CAWLGARKTQYF.

The CDR3 sequence is CASSLGGADTQYF. CDR3 nucleotide sequence: TGCGCCAGCAGCTTGGGGGGAGCAGATACGCAGTATTTT. This sequence joins TRBV5-1 and TRBJ2-3; D may be TRBD2 (5 bases). V lost 0 bases and J lost 4, with 6 bases in between. The V gene's germline CDR1 is SGHRS and CDR2 YFSETQ. This CDR3 region has 13 residues.

The chain couples TRBV9 to TRBJ2-7, with 9 nucleotides matching TRBD1. Germline V gene data show CDR1 as SGDLS and CDR2 as YYNGEE. CDR3 size: 14 residues. The junction had 5 bases not matched to a gene; V was cut back by 3 bases and J by 4 bases. CDR3 coding DNA: TGTGCCAGCAGCGCGACAGGGGGAGGGTACGAGCAGTACTTC. As protein: CASSATGGGYEQYF.